The following is a T cell receptor beta chain sequence with its context. Its specificity is unknown. The length of the CDR3 is 15 residues. The germline CDR1 and CDR2 sequences are LNHDA and SQIVND (reference sequence). Between the trimmed V and J ends, which lost 5 bases and 2 bases, there was a span of 12 bases. The data are from a study of T cell repertoires in cytomegalovirus infection. The study's findings and limits: HLA-C-restricted CMV clonotypes gave the most frequent clonotype in two of eight donors.

TCRdb independently ran MiXCR on the reads; one entry per CDR3 protein. The sample yields about 83,000 distinct CDR3 sequences, approximately 30% seen once. The specimen was CD8+ T cells from cultured PBMCs, collected from culture after CMV antigen stimulation. The source of this sequence is a human donor in good health (CMV status not recorded). Some clones in this sample may be carry-over from other donors' samples. This chain connects TRBV19 to TRBJ1-4; D unresolved. CDR3 loop: CASSPDDGTNEKLFF. In DNA form, the CDR3 reads TGTGCCAGTAGTCCAGACGACGGCACTAATGAAAAACTGTTTTTT.